These T cell receptor beta chains were read from a single sample in a study of T cells in Graves' hyperthyroidism and ophthalmopathy. TCRdb recomputed calls from the multiplex PCR reads with MiXCR, one row per CDR3 protein. The sample holds fewer than 400,000 distinct CDR3 sequences, 11% to 15% seen once. Sequencing was done on a sample of blood. The receptors here all came from a man between 45 and 60 years old with Graves' ophthalmopathy. Both conserved end residues are part of each CDR3. A D gene is named only where the DNA matches it firmly. For some rows the clone size is stated as once, few or many, or as a class when expanded; others skip it.

d_call,j_call,clone_size,v_call,cdr3_aa,cdr3_nt
TRBD1,TRBJ2-7,many,TRBV2,CASSEGPGQAAYEQYF,TGTGCCAGCAGTGAAGGCCCCGGACAGGCCGCCTACGAGCAGTACTTC
-,TRBJ2-1,many,TRBV10-3,CAISETGRPSSYNEQFF,TGTGCCATCAGTGAGACAGGCAGACCTAGCTCCTACAATGAGCAGTTCTTC
-,TRBJ1-2,few,TRBV20-1,CSASNPGLDGYTF,TGCAGTGCTAGTAATCCGGGGCTGGATGGCTACACCTTC
-,TRBJ2-7,few,TRBV20-1,CSAREGRLHEQYF,TGCAGTGCTAGAGAGGGCAGGCTTCACGAGCAGTACTTC
TRBD2,TRBJ2-3,-,TRBV27,CASSSRLAGVADTQYF,TGTGCCAGCAGTTCCCGACTAGCGGGAGTGGCAGATACGCAGTATTTT
-,TRBJ2-1,many,TRBV30,CAWSRQSSYNEQFF,TGTGCCTGGAGTCGACAGAGCTCCTACAATGAGCAGTTCTTC
TRBD2,TRBJ2-1,few,TRBV24-1,CATSDPGGPRNEQFF,TGTGCCACCAGTGATCCGGGGGGGCCCCGCAATGAGCAGTTCTTC
-,TRBJ2-2,-,TRBV6-2/TRBV6-3,CASSYSVPGTGELFF,TGTGCCAGCAGTTACTCCGTGCCGGGAACCGGGGAGCTGTTTTTT
TRBD1,TRBJ1-1,once,TRBV7-9,CASSGQGENTEAFF,TGTGCCAGCAGCGGACAGGGGGAGAACACTGAAGCTTTCTTT
-,TRBJ1-1,many,TRBV28,CASQGENYNTEAFF,TGTGCCAGTCAGGGAGAGAACTATAACACTGAAGCTTTCTTT
-,TRBJ2-3,many,TRBV7-6,CASSSRGAPEDTQYF,TGTGCCAGCAGCTCAAGGGGCGCCCCGGAAGATACGCAGTATTTT
-,TRBJ2-1,few,TRBV7-9,CASSYLLGSSYNEQFF,TGTGCCAGCAGCTATCTTCTCGGTAGCTCCTACAATGAGCAGTTCTTC
-,TRBJ1-2,many,TRBV13,CASSQGTYGYTF,TGTGCCAGCAGCCAAGGGACCTATGGCTACACCTTC
TRBD1,TRBJ2-7,many,TRBV12-3/TRBV12-4,CASSSPRTTGGYEQYF,TGTGCCAGCAGCTCCCCCCGGACGACAGGGGGCTACGAGCAGTACTTC
TRBD2,TRBJ2-1,-,TRBV30,CAWSKLAGRVGPRSNEQFF,TGTGCCTGGAGTAAACTAGCGGGAAGGGTCGGTCCCCGGAGCAATGAGCAGTTCTTC
TRBD2,TRBJ2-5,many,TRBV20-1,CSARFRNLAGGRRETQYF,TGCAGTGCTAGGTTTCGAAATCTAGCGGGGGGAAGGCGAGAGACCCAGTACTTC
TRBD2,TRBJ2-7,many,TRBV18,CASSPKGLAVLEQYF,TGTGCCAGCTCACCAAAGGGGCTAGCGGTCCTCGAGCAGTACTTC
-,TRBJ2-7,many,TRBV20-1,CSGQTGGPSYEQYF,TGCAGTGGCCAGACGGGGGGCCCCTCCTACGAGCAGTACTTC
-,TRBJ2-1,-,TRBV18,CACSPKVGGHEQFF,TGTGCCTGCTCACCAAAGGTCGGGGGCCATGAGCAGTTCTTC
-,TRBJ2-1,-,TRBV6-1,CASSAGPTSYNEQFF,TGTGCCAGCAGTGCAGGACCTACTTCCTACAATGAGCAGTTCTTC
-,TRBJ2-7,many,TRBV7-9,CASSPGRDSYEQYF,TGTGCCAGCAGCCCGGGACGGGACTCCTACGAGCAGTACTTC
TRBD1,TRBJ2-3,-,TRBV28,CASSLLGQGLDTQYF,TGTGCCAGCAGTTTACTGGGACAGGGGTTAGATACGCAGTATTTT
TRBD1,TRBJ1-2,-,TRBV6-1,CASSPTGQTIYGYTF,TGTGCCAGCAGCCCCACGGGACAGACGATCTATGGCTACACCTTC
TRBD2,TRBJ2-5,-,TRBV5-4,CASSFSVGLAGVGETQYF,TGTGCCAGCAGCTTTTCCGTGGGGCTAGCGGGAGTCGGCGAGACCCAGTACTTC
-,TRBJ2-1,many,TRBV3-1,CASSPQALNEQFF,TGTGCCAGCAGCCCTCAGGCCCTCAATGAGCAGTTCTTC
-,TRBJ2-7,-,TRBV4-2,CASSLLGRGPTGEQYF,TGTGCCAGCAGCCTTTTAGGTAGGGGACCCACGGGGGAGCAGTACTTC
TRBD2,TRBJ2-3,many,TRBV2,CATGASGSADTQYF,TGTGCCACGGGGGCTAGCGGGAGTGCAGATACGCAGTATTTT
-,TRBJ2-1,many,TRBV12-3/TRBV12-4,CASSSGGQGTSPFF,TGTGCCAGCAGTTCAGGGGGGCAGGGGACTTCGCCGTTCTTC
-,TRBJ2-1,-,TRBV4-1,CASSQYNRGYEQFF,TGCGCCAGCAGCCAATACAACCGGGGTTATGAGCAGTTCTTC
-,TRBJ2-2,few,TRBV27,CASSSTGLPNTGELFF,TGTGCCAGCAGTTCAACGGGACTCCCGAACACCGGGGAGCTGTTTTTT
TRBD1,TRBJ2-7,-,TRBV28,CASSPNRGVTYEQYF,TGTGCCAGCAGTCCCAACAGGGGCGTCACCTACGAGCAGTACTTC
-,TRBJ2-5,-,TRBV29-1,CSVEEISQSLTPQETQYF,TGCAGCGTTGAAGAGATAAGTCAGAGCCTAACTCCCCAAGAGACCCAGTACTTC
-,TRBJ1-5,few,TRBV6-5,CASSPRGTADSNQPQHF,TGTGCCAGCAGTCCTCGAGGGACGGCGGATAGCAATCAGCCCCAGCATTTT
-,TRBJ1-5,many,TRBV20-1,CSAEQVHSNQPQHF,TGCAGTGCTGAGCAGGTTCATAGCAATCAGCCCCAGCATTTT